This TCR beta chain is drawn from a study of long-term antiretroviral therapy in people with HIV. This clone came up a few times. The authors ran the immunoSEQ assay, v3.0, at survey level. The data were produced by immunoSEQ multiplex PCR, yet TCRdb's version contains in-frame clones alone and is incomplete. The data contain 20,000 to 25,000 clones, less than 90% of them singletons. This TCR derives from a woman in her forties or fifties with HIV. The starting material was unsorted PBMCs, obtained 1.9 years after starting antiretroviral therapy.

CDR3 in amino acids: CATSRSGQMAFF. As DNA, the CDR3 is TGTGCCACCAGCAGATCGGGACAGATGGCTTTCTTT. The chain joins TRBV15 to TRBJ1-1, with 7 bases matching TRBD1. Germline V gene lookup returns CDR1 LNHNV and CDR2 YYDKDF (reference sequence). The CDR3 covers 12 residues. V lost 2 bases, J lost 11 bases, and 5 bases stayed unmatched.